One T cell receptor beta chain is described in this entry. In the original workflow: Reference gene primer amplification in the assay estimated nucleated cell counts. Profiled with immunoSEQ multiplex PCR; TCRdb holds only in-frame clones, not every one. The V and J calls and clone size were taken over from that table, and D and trimming were inferred from the DNA. The data show 300,000 to 350,000 clones, with over 75% seen just once and roughly 7.3% held by the top ten. This entry belongs to a study of blood T cell repertoires in COVID-19. Study in general: Sample material is recorded as cDNA or gDNA derived from T cells, B-cell-depleted T cells, or PBMCs.

The CDR3 has 16 residues. V gave up 0 bases and J gave up 9 bases; unmatched junction bases: 11. Per the germline V gene, CDR1 is LNHDA and CDR2 is SQIVND (reference sequence). Recruited during active infection, patients (from Seattle) were subsequently followed longitudinally. The clonotype originates from a woman in her 30s with COVID-19, enrolled during active disease. The V and J genes are TRBV19 and TRBJ1-5; 7 bases map to TRBD1. Sequenced sample: peripheral blood. CDR3 sequence (DNA): TGTGCCAGTAGTATAGAAAGGTGGACAGGCAACGGGCCCCAGCATTTT. Protein: CASSIERWTGNGPQHF.